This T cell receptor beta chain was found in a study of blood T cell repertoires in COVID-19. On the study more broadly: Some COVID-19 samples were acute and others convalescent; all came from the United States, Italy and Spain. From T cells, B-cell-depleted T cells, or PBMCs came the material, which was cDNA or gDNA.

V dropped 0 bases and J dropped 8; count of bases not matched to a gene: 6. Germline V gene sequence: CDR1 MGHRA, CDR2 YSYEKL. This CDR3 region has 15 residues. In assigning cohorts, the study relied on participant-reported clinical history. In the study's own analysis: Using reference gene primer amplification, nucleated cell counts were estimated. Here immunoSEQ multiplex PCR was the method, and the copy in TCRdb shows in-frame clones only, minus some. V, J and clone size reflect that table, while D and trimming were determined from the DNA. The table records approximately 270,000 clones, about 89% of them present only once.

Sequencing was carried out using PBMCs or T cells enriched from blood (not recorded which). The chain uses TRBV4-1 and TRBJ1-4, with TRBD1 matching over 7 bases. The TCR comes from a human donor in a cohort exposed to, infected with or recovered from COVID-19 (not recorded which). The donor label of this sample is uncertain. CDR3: CASSQEGGLWEKLFF. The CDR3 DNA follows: TGCGCCAGCAGCCAAGAAGGGGGCCTCTGGGAAAAACTGTTTTTT.